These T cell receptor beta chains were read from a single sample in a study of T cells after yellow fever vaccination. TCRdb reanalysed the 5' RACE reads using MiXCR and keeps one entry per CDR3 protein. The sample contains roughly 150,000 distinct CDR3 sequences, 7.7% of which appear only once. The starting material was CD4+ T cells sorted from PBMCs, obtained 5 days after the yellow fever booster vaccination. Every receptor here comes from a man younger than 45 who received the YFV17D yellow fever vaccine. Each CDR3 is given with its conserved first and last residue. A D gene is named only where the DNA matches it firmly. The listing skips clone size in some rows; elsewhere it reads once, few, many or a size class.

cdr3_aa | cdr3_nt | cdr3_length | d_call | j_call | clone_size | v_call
CASRMGQGPTGELFF | TGTGCCAGCAGGATGGGACAGGGGCCCACCGGGGAGCTGTTTTTT | 15 | TRBD1 | TRBJ2-2 | . | TRBV12-3/TRBV12-4
CSTPGTSRYNEQFF | TGCAGCACCCCCGGGACTAGCAGATACAATGAGCAGTTCTTC | 14 | TRBD2 | TRBJ2-1 | many | TRBV29-1
CASSNGPPRPYEQYF | TGCGCCAGCAGCAACGGGCCACCGCGACCCTACGAGCAGTACTTC | 15 | . | TRBJ2-7 | . | TRBV5-1
CASSYSAAGGVYNEQFF | TGTGCCAGCAGTTACTCTGCCGCGGGAGGGGTATACAATGAGCAGTTCTTC | 17 | TRBD2 | TRBJ2-1 | many | TRBV6-5
CASSLGGGDRPAQHF | TGTGCCAGCAGCTTGGGTGGCGGGGACCGTCCAGCCCAGCATTTT | 15 | . | TRBJ1-5 | many | TRBV5-5
CAISESNGGEQYF | TGTGCCATCAGTGAGTCGAATGGGGGCGAGCAGTACTTC | 13 | . | TRBJ2-7 | many | TRBV10-3
CSAWTSRPRYEQYF | TGCAGTGCTTGGACTAGCCGCCCACGATACGAGCAGTACTTC | 14 | TRBD2 | TRBJ2-7 | . | TRBV20-1
CASSLRDRVYNEQFF | TGTGCCAGCAGCTTGCGGGACAGGGTCTACAATGAGCAGTTCTTC | 15 | TRBD1 | TRBJ2-1 | few | TRBV5-6
CASSYGGNTGELFF | TGTGCCAGCAGTTACGGGGGGAACACCGGGGAGCTGTTTTTT | 14 | . | TRBJ2-2 | many | TRBV6-5
CASSQDWKRRFDNEQFF | TGCGCCAGCAGCCAAGATTGGAAGAGAAGGTTTGACAATGAGCAGTTCTTC | 17 | . | TRBJ2-1 | many | TRBV4-3
CASSSDSPYEQYF | TGCGCCAGCAGCTCGGACAGCCCCTACGAGCAGTACTTC | 13 | . | TRBJ2-7 | many | TRBV5-1
CASSLAFSGSKGFF | TGTGCCAGCAGCTTAGCCTTTAGCGGGAGTAAGGGGTTCTTC | 14 | TRBD2 | TRBJ2-1 | . | TRBV7-2
CATHGAGGPDNEQFF | TGTGCCACCCACGGGGCGGGAGGACCAGACAATGAGCAGTTCTTC | 15 | TRBD2 | TRBJ2-1 | . | TRBV19
CASTVIPLGTDTQYF | TGTGCCAGCACCGTTATTCCCCTTGGCACAGATACGCAGTATTTT | 15 | . | TRBJ2-3 | many | TRBV7-2
CASSGLAGNGNEQFF | TGTGCCAGCAGCGGACTAGCGGGGAATGGAAATGAGCAGTTCTTC | 15 | TRBD2 | TRBJ2-1 | many | TRBV3-1
CASSPGQGSTGELFF | TGTGCCAGCTCACCGGGACAGGGGTCCACCGGGGAGCTGTTTTTT | 15 | TRBD1 | TRBJ2-2 | many | TRBV18
CSAHRQAGEKLFF | TGCAGTGCCCACCGCCAGGCGGGTGAAAAACTGTTTTTT | 13 | . | TRBJ1-4 | many | TRBV20-1
CATSDPARDSDEQYF | TGTGCCACCAGTGACCCCGCGAGGGACTCGGACGAGCAGTACTTC | 15 | . | TRBJ2-7 | many | TRBV24-1
CSARDQREAPLEVDTQYF | TGCAGTGCTAGAGATCAGCGGGAGGCCCCTCTGGAGGTAGATACGCAGTATTTT | 18 | TRBD2 | TRBJ2-3 | few | TRBV20-1
CASSLSAARNIQYF | TGTGCCAGCAGCTTATCCGCGGCCCGAAACATTCAGTACTTC | 14 | . | TRBJ2-4 | many | TRBV7-2
CASSEYVHEQFF | TGTGCCAGCAGTGAATACGTGCATGAGCAGTTCTTC | 12 | . | TRBJ2-1 | many | TRBV25-1
CASSQAIKGGEQFF | TGTGCCAGCAGCCAAGCCATTAAGGGGGGTGAGCAGTTCTTC | 14 | . | TRBJ2-1 | many | TRBV3-1
CSARPTSGRIVDEQFF | TGCAGTGCCCGACCGACTAGCGGGAGGATTGTGGATGAGCAGTTCTTC | 16 | TRBD2 | TRBJ2-1 | few | TRBV20-1
CSARRDSYNEQFF | TGCAGTGCTAGAAGGGACTCGTACAATGAGCAGTTCTTC | 13 | . | TRBJ2-1 | many | TRBV20-1
CASSLKNKGQGRHEQYF | TGTGCCAGCAGCTTAAAAAACAAGGGACAGGGGCGGCACGAGCAGTACTTC | 17 | TRBD1 | TRBJ2-7 | many | TRBV7-3
CASSQQPGLAPNQPQHF | TGCGCCAGCAGCCAGCAACCGGGACTAGCCCCCAATCAGCCCCAGCATTTT | 17 | . | TRBJ1-5 | few | TRBV4-1
CASSSQLAGGTGELFF | TGTGCCAGCAGCTCTCAACTAGCGGGAGGGACCGGGGAGCTGTTTTTT | 16 | TRBD2 | TRBJ2-2 | many | TRBV7-3
CASSNLESLRGYTF | TGTGCCAGTAGTAATCTGGAGAGCCTGCGGGGCTACACCTTC | 14 | . | TRBJ1-2 | . | TRBV19
CATSDGSLLNNEQFF | TGTGCCACCAGTGATGGGAGCCTCCTTAACAATGAGCAGTTCTTC | 15 | . | TRBJ2-1 | many | TRBV24-1
CASSLNGAYTDTQYF | TGTGCCAGCAGCTTAAATGGGGCTTACACAGATACGCAGTATTTT | 15 | . | TRBJ2-3 | many | TRBV7-6
CASSEGAQGRQPQHF | TGTGCCAGCAGTGAAGGAGCGCAGGGCCGACAGCCCCAGCATTTT | 15 | . | TRBJ1-5 | many | TRBV2
CSAYFSGLGAQNIQYF | TGCAGTGCTTATTTCTCGGGACTAGGGGCCCAAAACATTCAGTACTTC | 16 | TRBD2 | TRBJ2-4 | many | TRBV20-1
CSARGGGRPDTQYF | TGCAGTGCTAGAGGAGGCGGGAGGCCAGATACGCAGTATTTT | 14 | TRBD2 | TRBJ2-3 | many | TRBV20-1
CSASPGGITGELFF | TGCAGTGCTAGTCCGGGAGGCATCACCGGGGAGCTGTTTTTT | 14 | TRBD2 | TRBJ2-2 | few | TRBV20-1
CASRDSHGANVLTF | TGTGCCAGCCGAGACAGTCATGGGGCCAACGTCCTGACTTTC | 14 | . | TRBJ2-6 | many | TRBV19
CSASGGILSYEQYF | TGCAGTGCCTCGGGGGGGATCCTCTCCTACGAGCAGTACTTC | 14 | TRBD2 | TRBJ2-7 | many | TRBV20-1
CASAQGDEQYF | TGTGCCAGCGCACAGGGCGACGAGCAGTACTTC | 11 | . | TRBJ2-7 | few | TRBV6-2/TRBV6-3
CASSLARSTSGGELFF | TGTGCCAGCAGCTTAGCACGATCGACTAGCGGCGGGGAGCTGTTTTTT | 16 | TRBD2 | TRBJ2-2 | few | TRBV7-2
CASSHSGRVVDEQYF | TGTGCCAGCAGCCATAGCGGGAGGGTCGTAGACGAGCAGTACTTC | 15 | TRBD2 | TRBJ2-7 | . | TRBV7-2
CASSQGTGKLFF | TGTGCCAGCAGCCAAGGGACAGGAAAACTGTTTTTT | 12 | TRBD1 | TRBJ1-4 | many | TRBV3-1
CASSLSGSTMGEFF | TGTGCCAGCAGCTTAAGCGGGAGCACCATGGGGGAGTTCTTC | 14 | TRBD2 | TRBJ2-1 | many | TRBV11-2
CASSPTPGLAEQFF | TGTGCCAGCAGCCCCACCCCGGGACTAGCAGAGCAGTTCTTC | 14 | TRBD2 | TRBJ2-1 | many | TRBV11-3
CASSYSNSRTASTEAFF | TGTGCCAGCAGTTACTCGAATAGTAGGACGGCGTCCACTGAAGCTTTCTTT | 17 | . | TRBJ1-1 | few | TRBV6-2/TRBV6-3
CASVIPKGHEQYF | TGTGCCAGCGTCATACCAAAAGGCCACGAGCAGTACTTC | 13 | . | TRBJ2-7 | . | TRBV9